These 2 T cell receptor beta chains were sequenced from one sample in a study of T cells in lung cancer brain metastases (dated by TCRdb to the late 2010s). Library preparation was by the immunoSEQ multiplex PCR assay. The source is immuneACCESS, and TCRdb retained only in-frame sequences with V and J called. Part of the clones is not carried over; for the studies checked, unresolved V genes explain less than half of this, and the remainder is unexplained. In this sample the table shows about 3,400 clones, roughly nine tenths of which occur a single time. Around 3% of the sample is held by the ten biggest clonotypes. The sample comprised tumor tissue from the primary lung tumor. Explained via the paper, the cell subset or site label denotes: primary lung cancer lesion. These receptors were collected from a man in his 70s with non-small cell lung cancer.

The chain joins TRBV5-4 to TRBJ2-5; TRBD2 might be the D (6 bases). Per the germline V gene, CDR1 is SGHNT and CDR2 is YYREEE (reference sequence). CDR3 length equals 14 residues. V lost 7 bases to trimming and J lost 1 base, with 14 bases between them. The CDR3 DNA reads as TGTGCCAGCTTCGCCTCCGGGAGCCAAGAGACCCAGTACTTC. It codes for CASFASGSQETQYF.

CDR3 in DNA: TGCGCCAGCAGCTTGGGGTCCACAGGGCAAGAGACCCAGTACTTC. It translates to CASSLGSTGQETQYF. J is TRBJ2-5 and V is TRBV5-1; D possibly corresponds to TRBD1 (6 bases). The germline gives CDR1 SGHRS, CDR2 YFSETQ. This CDR3 has 15 amino acids. The ends were cut back, 0 bases at V and 2 bases at J, with 11 bases in the middle.